Listed here are 23 T cell receptor beta chains from one sample, sequenced in a study of control samples from healthy donors and cancer patients. The data were produced by immunoSEQ multiplex PCR, yet TCRdb's version contains in-frame clones alone and is incomplete. The sample has some 140,000 clones, less than 90% seen once. The sequenced material came from blood. All receptors come from a woman aged 30 to 39 in good health.

The rearrangement uses TRBV11-2 and TRBJ1-1; D possibly corresponds to TRBD1 (5 bases). This CDR3 region has 15 residues. Germline CDR1 is SGHAT and CDR2 is FQNNGV. V was shortened by 1 base and J by 5 bases, with 14 bases between the two germline ends. The CDR3: CASSLVLGPRTEAFF. CDR3 in DNA: TGTGCCAGCAGCTTAGTGCTGGGGCCGCGGACTGAAGCTTTCTTT.

This clone appeared once. V usage is TRBV25-1 and J usage is TRBJ1-5; 8 nucleotides match TRBD1. In germline, CDR1 is MGHDK, CDR2 SYGVNS. The CDR3 has 14 amino acids. J was trimmed by 6 bases and V by 4 bases; bases with no gene match: 5. CDR3 sequence reads: CASSAAGTGQPQHF. The CDR3 region has the DNA TGTGCCAGCAGTGCCGCAGGGACAGGTCAGCCCCAGCATTTT.

The chain carries TRBV5-1 and TRBJ2-7, with 7 nucleotides matching TRBD2. The trim removed 4 bases at V and 4 bases at J, leaving 14 bases unmatched. The CDR3 contains 16 residues. Germline-derived CDR1 and CDR2 are SGHRS and YFSETQ. Here the CDR3 reads CASSPRPAGAEYEQYF. CDR3 bases: TGCGCCAGCAGCCCACGCCCGGCGGGAGCCGAGTACGAGCAGTACTTC.

The chain joins TRBV27 to TRBJ2-3; D is unresolved. Germline loops: CDR1 MNHEY, CDR2 SMNVEV (reference sequence). The CDR3 contains 14 residues. Trimming pared 5 bases from V and 0 bases from J, leaving 9 bases between. DNA of the CDR3: TGTGCCAGCAGTAGGCTAGGGAGCACAGATACGCAGTATTTT. Encoded protein: CASSRLGSTDTQYF.

V gene TRBV24-1 combines with J gene TRBJ2-5; 9 bases map to TRBD1. Trimming took 3 bases from V and 5 from J; bases not matched to a gene: 6. The CDR3 totals 15 residues. CDR1 is KGHDR, CDR2 SFDVKD, per germline. Here the CDR3 reads CATSDPTGGWETQYF. CDR3 coding DNA: TGTGCCACCAGTGATCCAACAGGGGGCTGGGAGACCCAGTACTTC.

The genes are TRBV11-2 and TRBJ1-2, with D perhaps matching TRBD1 (6 bases). Trimming shortened V by 5 bases and J by 4 bases, and 20 bases separated the two germline ends. Germline values: CDR1 SGHAT, CDR2 FQNNGV. The CDR3 runs 16 residues. This CDR3 is CASSPNRLQGSYGYTF. Written as DNA, the CDR3 is TGTGCCAGCAGCCCGAATCGGCTCCAGGGGTCCTATGGCTACACCTTC.

CDR3 nucleotide sequence: TGTGCCACCACACAACGAGGAGCGGGAAGTGAGACCCAGTACTTC. Translated: CATTQRGAGSETQYF. The chain carries TRBV15 and TRBJ2-5; the match to TRBD2 covers 7 bases. CDR1 and CDR2 (germline): LNHNV, YYDKDF (reference sequence). The CDR3 contains 15 residues. V gave up 7 bases and J gave up 5 bases; unmatched junction bases: 13.

The V gene is TRBV27, the J gene TRBJ2-2, with TRBD1 as a possible D gene (5 bases). Germline CDR1 and CDR2: MNHEY and SMNVEV (reference sequence). V was pared by 1 base and J by 7 bases, with 13 bases between. The CDR3 sequence is 15 residues long. In DNA form, the CDR3 reads TGTGCCAGCAGTTTATTGGGCAGGGCCATCGGGGAGCTGTTTTTT. Its protein is CASSLLGRAIGELFF.

The chain couples TRBV7-7 to TRBJ1-2, with 7 bases matching TRBD1. In germline, CDR1 is SSHAT, CDR2 FNYEAQ (reference sequence). The CDR3 is made up of 13 amino acids. The V and J ends lost 2 bases and 6 bases, in that order; junction bases with no gene match: 3. The CDR3 sequence: CASSLSTGDGYTF. CDR3 coding DNA: TGTGCCAGCAGCTTAAGTACAGGGGATGGCTACACCTTC.

This rearrangement joins TRBV9 to TRBJ2-1; 9 bases are a match to TRBD2. Germline trimming cut 0 bases from V and 9 bases from J; bases unmatched to any gene: 4. The CDR3 totals 14 residues. Per the germline V gene, CDR1 is SGDLS and CDR2 is YYNGEE. CDR3 sequence reads: CASSVGLAVGEQFF. CDR3 coding DNA: TGTGCCAGCAGCGTAGGACTAGCGGTGGGTGAGCAGTTCTTC. The whole variable domain, filled in from reference TRBV9 and TRBJ2-1, reads DSGVTQTPKHLITATGQRVTLRCSPRSGDLSVYWYQQSLDQGLQFLIQYYNGEERAKGNILERFSAQQFPDLHSELNLSSLELGDSALYFCASSVGLAVGEQFFGPGTRLTVL.

This rearrangement joins TRBV5-1 to TRBJ2-7, with TRBD1 identical over 7 bases. V lost 3 bases, J lost 0 bases, and 6 bases stayed unmatched. Germline V gene data show CDR1 as SGHRS and CDR2 as YFSETQ. The CDR3 consists of 15 residues. In nucleotides, the CDR3 is TGCGCCAGCAGCTACGGACAGGAGTTCTCCTACGAGCAGTACTTC. It encodes CASSYGQEFSYEQYF.

The chain has TRBV30 and TRBJ1-1; no clear D. The CDR3 loop spans 12 amino acids. Trimming took 0 bases from V and 2 from J, leaving 4 bases between them. Germline-derived CDR1 and CDR2 are GTSNPN and SVGIG (reference sequence). This CDR3 is CAWSVGNTEAFF. The CDR3 DNA is TGTGCCTGGAGTGTTGGTAACACTGAAGCTTTCTTT.

The chain links TRBV5-1 to TRBJ1-3; possible D gene TRBD1, 6 bases. The length of the CDR3 is 15 residues. V shed 2 bases and J shed 2 bases, with 11 bases lying between them. Germline CDR1 is SGHRS and CDR2 is YFSETQ. DNA for the CDR3: TGCGCCAGCAGCTTTACAGCAGGGGCTGGAAACACCATATATTTT. Translated: CASSFTAGAGNTIYF.

The chain links TRBV10-3 to TRBJ1-1, with D perhaps matching TRBD1 (5 bases). V was trimmed by 6 bases and J by 1 base, leaving 12 bases between them. This CDR3 has 14 residues. Looked up from germline, CDR1 is ENHRY and CDR2 is SYGVKD. The CDR3 sequence is CAIRDAGQNTEAFF. In DNA, the CDR3 is TGTGCCATCAGGGATGCTGGACAGAACACTGAAGCTTTCTTT.

The chain couples TRBV7-9 to TRBJ2-1; possible D gene TRBD2, 5 bases. CDR3 length: 15 residues. V was shortened by 3 bases and J by 10 bases, with 19 bases between the two germline ends. Germline CDR1 SEHNR, CDR2 FQNEAQ (reference sequence). The CDR3 region is CASSFTPSPPGEQFF. Written as DNA, the CDR3 is TGTGCCAGCAGCTTTACTCCCAGCCCGCCGGGAGAGCAGTTCTTC.

The chain carries TRBV5-1 and TRBJ1-1, with D perhaps matching TRBD1 (6 bases). This CDR3 is 13 amino acids long. The V end lost 5 bases, the J end lost 3 bases, and 11 bases lay between the germline ends. The V gene's germline CDR1 is SGHRS and CDR2 YFSETQ. The CDR3 loop reads CASSGGLDTEAFF. CDR3 nucleotide sequence: TGCGCCAGCAGTGGGGGGCTGGACACTGAAGCTTTCTTT.

This clone was recorded only once. The V gene is TRBV28, the J gene TRBJ1-1; 9 bases fit TRBD1. Germline V gives CDR1 MDHEN, CDR2 SYDVKM. After removal of 4 bases from V and 5 bases from J, the junction contained 2 bases not matched to a gene. The CDR3 sequence is 13 residues long. CDR3 region: CASSYRGRTEAFF. The CDR3 DNA sequence: TGTGCCAGCAGTTACAGGGGGCGAACTGAAGCTTTCTTT.

This chain links TRBV18 with TRBJ1-2; no clear D gene. V lost 3 bases and J lost 0, with 11 bases in between. Germline assignment: CDR1 KGHSH and CDR2 LQKENI. This CDR3 is 15 amino acids long. The CDR3 DNA follows: TGTGCCAGCTCACCTTCTTTAACAGCTAACTATGGCTACACCTTC. Its protein is CASSPSLTANYGYTF.

The chain has TRBV5-1 and TRBJ2-1; D may match TRBD1 or TRBD2 (5 bases each). The CDR3 extends over 16 amino acids. Per germline, CDR1 SGHRS and CDR2 YFSETQ. V lost 2 bases, J lost 2 bases, and 14 bases lay in between. The CDR3 loop is CASSFGTQATYNEQFF. The CDR3 nucleotides are TGCGCCAGCAGCTTCGGGACGCAGGCTACCTACAATGAGCAGTTCTTC.

The chain has TRBV19 and TRBJ2-7; TRBD2 aligns across 10 bases. The CDR3 covers 14 residues. V shed 3 bases, J shed 6 bases, and the junction held 5 bases outside the gene matches. CDR1 LNHDA and CDR2 SQIVND come from the germline V gene (reference sequence). DNA of the CDR3: TGTGCCAGTAGTATCCTAGCGGGAGAAGGCGAGCAGTACTTC. It is translated as CASSILAGEGEQYF.

This clone was counted between two and nine times. J is TRBJ1-2 and V is TRBV19, with 8 bases identical to TRBD1. V dropped 3 bases and J dropped 6; count of bases not matched to a gene: 9. Germline V CDR1 and CDR2: LNHDA, SQIVND (reference sequence). The CDR3 spans 15 residues. The DNA of the CDR3 is TGTGCCAGTAGTATCTACCGGGACAGGACTAATGGCTACACCTTC. Residues: CASSIYRDRTNGYTF.

V usage is TRBV4-2 and J usage is TRBJ2-2, with TRBD2 matching 7 bases. Trimming took 1 base from V and 7 from J; bases not matched to a gene: 15. There are 18 residues in the CDR3. Germline V lookup: CDR1 LGHNA, CDR2 YNFKEQ. The CDR3 sequence: CASSQGVGGPGRGGELFF. CDR3 nucleotide sequence: TGTGCCAGCAGCCAAGGTGTGGGAGGGCCGGGTCGGGGCGGGGAGCTGTTTTTT.

The rearrangement joins TRBV6-5 to TRBJ1-1, with TRBD1 matching over 7 bases. The CDR3 is made up of 16 amino acids. With 2 bases clipped from V and 0 bases from J, the junction kept 6 bases outside the gene matches. Per the germline V gene, CDR1 is MNHEY and CDR2 is SVGAGI. The CDR3 reads CASSYEGAGLNTEAFF. CDR3 sequence (DNA): TGTGCCAGCAGTTACGAGGGGGCCGGACTGAACACTGAAGCTTTCTTT.